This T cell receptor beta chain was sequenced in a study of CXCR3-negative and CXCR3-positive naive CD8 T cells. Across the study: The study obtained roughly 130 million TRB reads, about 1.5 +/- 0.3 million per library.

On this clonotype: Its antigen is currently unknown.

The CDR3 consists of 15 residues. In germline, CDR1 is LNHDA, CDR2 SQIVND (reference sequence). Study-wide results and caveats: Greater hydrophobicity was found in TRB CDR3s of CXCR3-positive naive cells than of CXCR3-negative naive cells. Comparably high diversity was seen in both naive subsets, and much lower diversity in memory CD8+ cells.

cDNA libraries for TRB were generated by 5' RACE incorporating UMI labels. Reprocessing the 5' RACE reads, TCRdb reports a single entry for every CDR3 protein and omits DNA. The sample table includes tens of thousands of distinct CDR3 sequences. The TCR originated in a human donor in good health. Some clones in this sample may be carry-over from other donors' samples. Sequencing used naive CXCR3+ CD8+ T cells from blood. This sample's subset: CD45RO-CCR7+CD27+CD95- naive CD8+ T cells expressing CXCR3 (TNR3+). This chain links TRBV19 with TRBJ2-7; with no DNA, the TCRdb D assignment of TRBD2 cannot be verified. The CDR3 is CASSPARGAPYEQYF.